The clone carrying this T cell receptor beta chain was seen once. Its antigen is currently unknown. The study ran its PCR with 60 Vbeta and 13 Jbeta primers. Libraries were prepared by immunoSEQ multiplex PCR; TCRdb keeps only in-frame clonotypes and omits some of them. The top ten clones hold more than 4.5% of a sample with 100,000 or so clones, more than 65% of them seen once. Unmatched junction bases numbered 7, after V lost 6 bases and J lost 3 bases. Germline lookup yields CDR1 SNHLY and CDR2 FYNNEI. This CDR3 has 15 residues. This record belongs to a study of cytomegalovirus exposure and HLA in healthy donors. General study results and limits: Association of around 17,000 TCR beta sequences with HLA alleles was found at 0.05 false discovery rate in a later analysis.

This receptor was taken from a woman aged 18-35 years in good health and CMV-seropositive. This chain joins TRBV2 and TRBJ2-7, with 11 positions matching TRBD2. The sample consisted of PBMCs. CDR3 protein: CASRERLAGYYEQYF. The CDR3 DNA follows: TGTGCCAGCAGGGAGCGACTAGCGGGATACTACGAGCAGTACTTC. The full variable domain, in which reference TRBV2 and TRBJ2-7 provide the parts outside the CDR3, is EPEVTQTPSHQVTQMGQEVILRCVPISNHLYFYWYRQILGQKVEFLVSFYNNEISEKSEIFDDQFSVERPDGSNFTLKIRSTKLEDSAMYFCASRERLAGYYEQYFGPGTRLTVT.